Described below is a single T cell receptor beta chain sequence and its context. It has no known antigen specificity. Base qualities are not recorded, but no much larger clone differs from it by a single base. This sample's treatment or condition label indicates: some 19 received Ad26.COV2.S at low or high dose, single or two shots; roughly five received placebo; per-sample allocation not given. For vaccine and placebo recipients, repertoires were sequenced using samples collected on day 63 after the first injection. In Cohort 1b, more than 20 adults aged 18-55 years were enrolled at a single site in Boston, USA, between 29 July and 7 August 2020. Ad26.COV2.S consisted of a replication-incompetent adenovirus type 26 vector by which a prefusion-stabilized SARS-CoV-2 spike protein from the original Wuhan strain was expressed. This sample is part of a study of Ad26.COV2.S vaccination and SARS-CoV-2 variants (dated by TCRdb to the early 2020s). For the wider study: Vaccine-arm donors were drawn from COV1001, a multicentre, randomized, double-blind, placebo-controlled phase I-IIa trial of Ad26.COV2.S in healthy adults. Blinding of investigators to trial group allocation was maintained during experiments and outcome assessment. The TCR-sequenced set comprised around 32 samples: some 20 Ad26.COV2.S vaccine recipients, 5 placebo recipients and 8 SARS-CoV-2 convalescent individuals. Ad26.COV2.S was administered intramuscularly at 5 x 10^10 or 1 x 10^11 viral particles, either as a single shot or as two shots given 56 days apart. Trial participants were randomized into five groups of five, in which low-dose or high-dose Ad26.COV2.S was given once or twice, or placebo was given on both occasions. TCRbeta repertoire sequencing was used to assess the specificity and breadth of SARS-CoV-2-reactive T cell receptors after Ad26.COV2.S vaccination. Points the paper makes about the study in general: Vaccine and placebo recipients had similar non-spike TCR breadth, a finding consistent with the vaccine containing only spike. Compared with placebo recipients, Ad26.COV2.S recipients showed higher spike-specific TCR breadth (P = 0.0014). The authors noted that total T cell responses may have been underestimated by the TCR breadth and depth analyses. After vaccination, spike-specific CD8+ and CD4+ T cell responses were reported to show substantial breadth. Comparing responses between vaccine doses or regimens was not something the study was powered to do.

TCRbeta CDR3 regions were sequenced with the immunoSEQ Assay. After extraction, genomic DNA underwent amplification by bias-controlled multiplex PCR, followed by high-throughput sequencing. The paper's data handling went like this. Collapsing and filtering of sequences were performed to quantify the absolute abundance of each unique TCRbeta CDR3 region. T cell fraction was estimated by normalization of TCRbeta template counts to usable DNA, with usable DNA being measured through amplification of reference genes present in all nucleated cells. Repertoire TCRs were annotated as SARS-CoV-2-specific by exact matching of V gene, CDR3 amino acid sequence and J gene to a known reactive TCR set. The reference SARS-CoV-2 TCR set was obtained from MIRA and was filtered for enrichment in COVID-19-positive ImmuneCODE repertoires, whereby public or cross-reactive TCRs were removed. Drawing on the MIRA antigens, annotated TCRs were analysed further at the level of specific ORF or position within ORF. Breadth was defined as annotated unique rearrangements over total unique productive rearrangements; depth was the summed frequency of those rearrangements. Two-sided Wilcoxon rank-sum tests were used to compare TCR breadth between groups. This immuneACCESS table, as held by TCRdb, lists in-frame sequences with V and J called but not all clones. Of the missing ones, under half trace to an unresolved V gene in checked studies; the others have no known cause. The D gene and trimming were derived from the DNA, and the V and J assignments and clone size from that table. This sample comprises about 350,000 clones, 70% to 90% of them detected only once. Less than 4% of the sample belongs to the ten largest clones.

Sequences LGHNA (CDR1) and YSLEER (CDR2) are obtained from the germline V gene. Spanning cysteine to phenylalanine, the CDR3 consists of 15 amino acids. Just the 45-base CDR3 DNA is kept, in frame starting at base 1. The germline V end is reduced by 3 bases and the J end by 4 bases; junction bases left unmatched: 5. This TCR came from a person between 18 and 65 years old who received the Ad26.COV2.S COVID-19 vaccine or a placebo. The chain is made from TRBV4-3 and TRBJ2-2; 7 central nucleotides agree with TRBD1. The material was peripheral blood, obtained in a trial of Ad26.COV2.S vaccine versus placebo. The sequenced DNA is TGCGCCAGCAGCCAGTCCCCAGGGGGCACCGGGGAGCTGTTTTTT. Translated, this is CASSQSPGGTGELFF.